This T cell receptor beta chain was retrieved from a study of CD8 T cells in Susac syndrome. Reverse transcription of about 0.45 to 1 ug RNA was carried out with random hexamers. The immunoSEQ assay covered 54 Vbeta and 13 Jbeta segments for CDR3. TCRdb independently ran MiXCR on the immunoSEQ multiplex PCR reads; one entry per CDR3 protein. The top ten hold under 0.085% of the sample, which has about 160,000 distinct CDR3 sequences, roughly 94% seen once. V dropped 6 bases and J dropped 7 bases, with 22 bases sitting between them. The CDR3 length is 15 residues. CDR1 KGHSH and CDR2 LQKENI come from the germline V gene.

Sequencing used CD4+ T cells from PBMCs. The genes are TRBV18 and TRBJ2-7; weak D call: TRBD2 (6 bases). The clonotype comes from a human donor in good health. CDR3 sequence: CASSTSGGQATEQYF. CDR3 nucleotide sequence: TGTGCCAGCTCTACCTCAGGAGGGCAGGCTACAGAGCAGTACTTC.